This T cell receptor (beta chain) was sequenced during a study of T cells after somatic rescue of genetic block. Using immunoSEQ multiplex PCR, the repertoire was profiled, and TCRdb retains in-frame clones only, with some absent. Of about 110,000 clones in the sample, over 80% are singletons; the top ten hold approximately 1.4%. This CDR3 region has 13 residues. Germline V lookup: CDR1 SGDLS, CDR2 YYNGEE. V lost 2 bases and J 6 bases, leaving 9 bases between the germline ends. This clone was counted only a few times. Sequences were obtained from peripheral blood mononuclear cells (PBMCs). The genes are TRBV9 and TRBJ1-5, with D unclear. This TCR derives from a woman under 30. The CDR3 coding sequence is TGTGCCAGCAGCGTCTCCGGGTCTCAGCCCCAGCATTTT. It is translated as CASSVSGSQPQHF.